The TCR beta chain described here comes from a study of T cell repertoires in cytomegalovirus infection. TCRdb called the reads again in MiXCR, with one record for every CDR3 protein. The sample lists about 830,000 distinct CDR3 sequences; about 33% were seen once. Germline V gives CDR1 LNHNV, CDR2 YYDKDF (reference sequence). The CDR3 spans 15 residues. Trimming removed 1 base at V and 2 bases at J, with 12 bases between. Concerning this clonotype itself: Its matching antigen is unknown.

The material was cultured CD8+ T cells from PBMCs, obtained from culture after CMV antigen stimulation. This TCR was recovered from a human donor in good health (CMV status not recorded). Some clones in this sample may be carry-over from other donors' samples. V usage is TRBV15 and J usage is TRBJ2-7; the D is unclear. CDR3 DNA sequence: TGTGCCACCAGCAGAGGGGCGGCCGCCGCCTACGAGCAGTACTTC. Translated: CATSRGAAAAYEQYF.